Below are 32 T cell receptor beta chains sequenced from a single sample in a study of blood T cell repertoires in COVID-19. The repertoire was sequenced with immunoSEQ multiplex PCR; TCRdb's copy has only in-frame clones and lacks some. This table holds roughly 230,000 clones, 84% found once. Material: peripheral blood. Receptors were obtained from a woman of 80 years or more with COVID-19, enrolled during active disease.

The chain carries TRBV5-4 and TRBJ2-1; no clear D. Germline lookup yields CDR1 SGHNT and CDR2 YYREEE (reference sequence). V gave up 0 bases and J gave up 0 bases, with 7 bases separating them. The CDR3 consists of 15 residues. CDR3 nucleotide sequence: TGTGCCAGCAGCTTGGCGGCGGACTCCTACAATGAGCAGTTCTTC. This gives the protein CASSLAADSYNEQFF. Combining the CDR3 with reference TRBV5-4 and TRBJ2-1 gives the whole variable domain ETGVTQSPTHLIKTRGQQVTLRCSSQSGHNTVSWYQQALGQGPQFIFQYYREEENGRGNFPPRFSGLQFPNYSSELNVNALELDDSALYLCASSLAADSYNEQFFGPGTRLTVL.

This chain uses TRBV5-4 with TRBJ1-2; D perhaps matches TRBD1 (5 bases). Germline V CDR1 and CDR2: SGHNT, YYREEE (reference sequence). The CDR3 covers 13 residues. Trimming pared 1 base from V and 7 bases from J, leaving 11 bases between. The CDR3 DNA follows: TGTGCCAGCAGCTTGTGGGGCGGGGGTGGCTACACCTTC. Protein: CASSLWGGGGYTF.

The chain employs TRBV5-1 and TRBJ2-7, with TRBD2 as a possible D gene (6 bases). The CDR3 spans 14 residues. Trimming pared 0 bases from V and 2 bases from J, leaving 9 bases between. Germline CDR1 reads SGHRS; CDR2 reads YFSETQ. The DNA of the CDR3 is TGCGCCAGCAGCTTGGTCTCGGGGGCCTACGAGCAGTACTTC. Translating gives CASSLVSGAYEQYF.

The table lists this clone with a few counts. The chain joins TRBV18 to TRBJ2-3; perhaps TRBD2 as D (5 bases). V lost 4 bases and J lost 5, with 10 bases in between. The CDR3 consists of 13 residues. Germline V gene sequence: CDR1 KGHSH, CDR2 LQKENI. The CDR3 region has the DNA TGTGCCAGCTCACAGCCGGCGGGAGATACGCAGTATTTT. This translates into CASSQPAGDTQYF.

As regards this clone: Within the sample, other DNA sequences also encode this same CDR3. The rearrangement uses TRBV30 and TRBJ2-3; TRBD2 matches 9 bases. Germline V gives CDR1 GTSNPN, CDR2 SVGIG (reference sequence). V lost 3 bases and J lost 0; bases outside the gene matches: 4. CDR3 length: 15 amino acids. The CDR3 coding sequence is TGTGCCTGGAGCGTAGGACTAGCGAGCACAGATACGCAGTATTTT. It yields the protein CAWSVGLASTDTQYF.

This clone was observed a single time. V is TRBV6-5 and J is TRBJ2-7; 9 bases fit TRBD1. The CDR3 spans 15 residues. With 5 bases clipped from V and 4 bases from J, the junction kept 9 bases outside the gene matches. In germline, CDR1 is MNHEY, CDR2 SVGAGI. CDR3 nucleotides: TGTGCCAGCAGTCCCCCCGGGACAGGGTTGTACGAGCAGTACTTC. Its protein is CASSPPGTGLYEQYF.

The chain is built from TRBV25-1 and TRBJ2-1; TRBD2 matches 12 bases. Per the germline V gene, CDR1 is MGHDK and CDR2 is SYGVNS. The CDR3 runs 17 residues. The V gene end was trimmed by 2 bases and the J gene end by 6 bases; junction bases not matched to a gene: 8. CDR3 nucleotides: TGTGCCAGCAGTGAAAAACCTGGACTAGCGGGGACCAATGAGCAGTTCTTC. Encoded protein: CASSEKPGLAGTNEQFF.

The chain combines TRBV28 with TRBJ1-1, with unresolved D. The ends were cut back, 0 bases at V and 8 bases at J, with 13 bases in the middle. The CDR3 runs to 14 residues. Germline V gene sequence: CDR1 MDHEN, CDR2 SYDVKM. In nucleotides, the CDR3 is TGTGCCAGCAGTTTATGGGGCAACCTCAAGGAAGCTTTCTTT. It yields the protein CASSLWGNLKEAFF.

The chain has TRBV5-4 and TRBJ2-2, with TRBD2 matching over 8 bases. With 0 bases clipped from V and 3 bases from J, the junction kept 4 bases outside the gene matches. The length of the CDR3 is 16 residues. Germline lookup yields CDR1 SGHNT and CDR2 YYREEE (reference sequence). CDR3 loop: CASSLGERGYTGELFF. The CDR3 region has the DNA TGTGCCAGCAGCTTGGGGGAGCGGGGGTACACCGGGGAGCTGTTTTTT.

The CDR3 here is CASSLGGVNTDTQYF. In DNA, the CDR3 is TGTGCCAGCAGCTTGGGGGGCGTAAACACAGATACGCAGTATTTT. The J gene is TRBJ2-3, the V gene TRBV5-4; possibly TRBD1 for D (5 bases). The length of the CDR3 is 15 residues. Germline V gene data show CDR1 as SGHNT and CDR2 as YYREEE (reference sequence). V was shortened by 0 bases and J by 2 bases, with 10 bases between the two germline ends.

This rearrangement joins TRBV28 to TRBJ1-1; 9 bases match TRBD1. CDR1 and CDR2 (germline): MDHEN, SYDVKM. The CDR3 runs to 14 residues. J lost 5 bases, V lost 5 bases, and 6 bases had no gene match. The CDR3 is CASSNRGRRTEAFF. Written as DNA, the CDR3 is TGTGCCAGCAGTAACAGGGGGCGTAGAACTGAAGCTTTCTTT.

The rearrangement uses TRBV6-7 and TRBJ1-3; 10 nucleotides agree with TRBD1. TRBV6-7 carries the ORF label, with uncertain function. This CDR3 region has 17 residues. V shed 4 bases and J 4 bases; nucleotides not matched to a gene: 10. The CDR3 sequence is CASSCPGTGDEGNTIYF. The CDR3 DNA reads as TGTGCCAGCAGTTGTCCCGGGACAGGGGACGAAGGAAACACCATATATTTT.

The V gene is TRBV6-2 or TRBV6-3, the J gene TRBJ1-2, with D tentatively TRBD1 (6 bases). The CDR3 runs to 13 residues. CDR1 is MNHEY and CDR2 is SVGEGT in the germline V gene. Trimming took 2 bases from V and 7 from J, leaving 11 bases between them. CDR3 sequence reads: CASSYQGSGGYTF. In nucleotides, the CDR3 is TGTGCCAGCAGTTACCAGGGGTCGGGTGGCTACACCTTC.

The rearrangement links TRBV14 to TRBJ2-3; no firm D call. The V end was cut by 4 bases, the J end by 6 bases, with 11 bases between. Germline-derived CDR1 and CDR2 are SGHDN and FVKESK. CDR3 length: 13 residues. CDR3 DNA: TGTGCCAGCAGCCTTCCCCCGGTTGATACGCAGTATTTT. Translation: CASSLPPVDTQYF.

This chain joins TRBV19 and TRBJ1-1; D not certain. Germline V gene sequence: CDR1 LNHDA, CDR2 SQIVND (reference sequence). V lost 1 base and J 0 bases, leaving 6 bases between the germline ends. The CDR3 runs to 14 residues. DNA for the CDR3: TGTGCCAGTAGTATAGCCCCTATGAACACTGAAGCTTTCTTT. The encoded protein is CASSIAPMNTEAFF.

This chain uses TRBV25-1 with TRBJ2-5, with a possible D match to TRBD2 (5 bases). V lost 3 bases, J lost 0 bases, and 11 bases lay in between. The CDR3 sequence is 15 residues long. Looked up from germline, CDR1 is MGHDK and CDR2 is SYGVNS. DNA of the CDR3: TGTGCCAGCAGTGAGCCGAAGCGGCACCAAGAGACCCAGTACTTC. This sequence encodes CASSEPKRHQETQYF.

V gene TRBV29-1 combines with J gene TRBJ1-3; TRBD1 matches 7 bases. This CDR3 comprises 16 residues. Germline loops: CDR1 SQVTM, CDR2 ANQGSEA. V lost 0 bases to trimming and J lost 2 bases; unmatched junction nucleotides: 7. The CDR3: CSVEDFAGTAGNTIYF. The CDR3 nucleotides read TGCAGCGTTGAAGATTTTGCGGGGACAGCTGGAAACACCATATATTTT.

This chain links TRBV28 with TRBJ1-3; 8 nucleotides line up with TRBD1. CDR1 and CDR2 from the germline V gene are MDHEN and SYDVKM. This CDR3 has 17 amino acids. V trimming: 5 bases; J trimming: 3 bases; junction bases outside the gene matches: 12. CDR3 sequence: CASSPRFTGGRGNTIYF. Written as DNA, the CDR3 is TGTGCCAGCAGTCCTAGATTTACAGGGGGACGTGGAAACACCATATATTTT.

The chain couples TRBV10-3 to TRBJ2-7, with 8 bases that match TRBD1. Germline CDR1 is ENHRY and CDR2 is SYGVKD. V lost 10 bases, J lost 3 bases, and 11 bases stayed unmatched. This CDR3 spans 14 amino acids. CDR3 loop: CATPDRAKFYEQYV. The CDR3 DNA sequence: TGTGCCACCCCGGACAGGGCTAAGTTCTACGAGCAGTACGTC.

The chain combines TRBV7-9 with TRBJ2-7; 7 positions match TRBD2. The CDR3 runs to 15 residues. Trimming took 8 bases from V and 5 from J; bases not matched to a gene: 15. Per the germline V gene, CDR1 is SEHNR and CDR2 is FQNEAQ (reference sequence). CDR3 sequence (DNA): TGTGCCAGCTTACGAGAAGGGGCGGGGGTCCACGAGCAGTACTTC. Its translation: CASLREGAGVHEQYF.

V usage is TRBV28 and J usage is TRBJ1-1; maybe TRBD1 (5 bases). The germline CDR1 and CDR2 sequences are MDHEN and SYDVKM. The CDR3 consists of 14 residues. V shed 3 bases and J shed 10 bases, with 18 bases lying between them. The CDR3 DNA is TGTGCCAGCAGTTTGGGCAGGGCCCGCTTAGGAGCTTTCTTT. Protein sequence: CASSLGRARLGAFF.

The chain carries TRBV5-4 and TRBJ1-2; 7 bases align to TRBD1. The length of the CDR3 is 14 residues. V lost 3 bases to trimming and J lost 2 bases; unmatched junction nucleotides: 4. The germline CDR1 and CDR2 sequences are SGHNT and YYREEE (reference sequence). The CDR3 coding sequence is TGTGCCAGCAGCTCCGGGACAGCGAACTATGGCTACACCTTC. This sequence encodes CASSSGTANYGYTF. Filled out from reference TRBV5-4 and TRBJ1-2, the complete variable domain reads ETGVTQSPTHLIKTRGQQVTLRCSSQSGHNTVSWYQQALGQGPQFIFQYYREEENGRGNFPPRFSGLQFPNYSSELNVNALELDDSALYLCASSSGTANYGYTFGSGTRLTVV.

This clone was observed a handful of times. This sequence joins TRBV7-2 and TRBJ2-7, with unresolved D. The CDR3 consists of 15 residues. Looked up from germline, CDR1 is SGHTA and CDR2 is FQGNSA. Trimming cost V 1 base and J 5 bases, with 15 bases left between them. The CDR3 DNA is TGTGCCAGCAGCTTAGACTGGCGGTACCTGCACGAGCAGTACTTC. Protein product: CASSLDWRYLHEQYF.

This sequence joins TRBV3-1 (or the pseudogene TRBV3-2) and TRBJ1-5; D perhaps matches TRBD1 (5 bases). This CDR3 contains 14 residues. V was shortened by 2 bases and J by 3 bases, with 8 bases between the two germline ends. Germline V gene lookup returns CDR1 LGHDT and CDR2 YNNKEL (reference sequence). CDR3: CASSQRQFNQPQHF. The CDR3 coding sequence is TGTGCCAGCAGCCAAAGACAGTTCAATCAGCCCCAGCATTTT.

The CDR3 protein is CASRTGQGNQPQHF. The DNA for the CDR3 is TGTGCCAGCAGAACGGGACAGGGTAATCAGCCCCAGCATTTT. The J gene is TRBJ1-5, the V gene TRBV2; TRBD1 matches at 9 bases. With V trimmed by 6 bases and J by 4 bases, 4 bases remained unmatched. Germline CDR1 and CDR2: SNHLY and FYNNEI. This CDR3 has 14 residues.

V usage is TRBV7-2 and J usage is TRBJ2-1; 13 bases are a match to TRBD2. CDR1 and CDR2 from the germline V gene are SGHTA and FQGNSA. After removal of 6 bases from V and 4 bases from J, the junction contained 9 bases not matched to a gene. This CDR3 comprises 17 residues. CDR3: CASRTSGGLPQYNEQFF. The CDR3 DNA follows: TGTGCCAGCAGGACTAGCGGGGGGCTTCCACAGTACAATGAGCAGTTCTTC.

The J gene is TRBJ2-5, the V gene TRBV7-9; unclear D gene. V lost 2 bases and J 5 bases, leaving 15 bases between the germline ends. This CDR3 is built from 15 residues. The germline V gene encodes CDR1 SEHNR and CDR2 FQNEAQ (reference sequence). This chain's CDR3 is CASSLSIFHAETQYF. The CDR3 coding sequence is TGTGCCAGCAGCTTATCCATCTTCCACGCGGAGACCCAGTACTTC.

This rearrangement joins TRBV29-1 to TRBJ2-5, with D possibly matching TRBD1 (5 bases). The CDR3 has 14 amino acids. Germline values: CDR1 SQVTM, CDR2 ANQGSEA. The ends were cut back, 4 bases at V and 1 base at J, with 13 bases in the middle. CDR3 loop: CSVVAGNVQETQYF. The CDR3 DNA sequence: TGCAGCGTTGTCGCAGGGAATGTCCAAGAGACCCAGTACTTC.

This clone appeared once. CDR3: CASSIPGQGASEAFF. As DNA, the CDR3 is TGTGCCAGCAGTATACCGGGACAGGGGGCGAGTGAAGCTTTCTTT. The V and J genes are TRBV28 and TRBJ1-1, with 12 bases lining up with TRBD1. This CDR3 contains 15 residues. J gave up 7 bases and V 5 bases, and 8 bases lay outside the gene matches. From germline, CDR1 is MDHEN and CDR2 SYDVKM.

The CDR3: CASSARTGFGYTF. In nucleotides, the CDR3 is TGTGCCAGCAGCGCACGGACAGGCTTTGGCTACACCTTC. V usage is TRBV9 and J usage is TRBJ1-2; 7 bases map to TRBD1. CDR1 and CDR2 (germline): SGDLS, YYNGEE. The CDR3 has 13 amino acids. Trimming cost V 3 bases and J 7 bases; bases outside gene matches: 6.

This clone is a singleton in its sample. J is TRBJ2-3 and V is TRBV19; 10 bases fit TRBD1. The V gene's germline CDR1 is LNHDA and CDR2 SQIVND (reference sequence). The CDR3 runs 15 residues. The V segment lost 4 bases and the J segment 2 bases; nucleotides outside the gene matches: 3. CDR3 bases: TGTGCCAGTAGTACAAGACAGGGGGCCACAGATACGCAGTATTTT. This codes for CASSTRQGATDTQYF.

The chain has TRBV4-1 and TRBJ1-6; D may be TRBD1 (6 bases). The CDR3 consists of 15 residues. CDR1 MGHRA and CDR2 YSYEKL come from the germline V gene. V dropped 0 bases and J dropped 3 bases, with 6 bases sitting between them. CDR3 residues: CASSQETGYNSPLHF. The CDR3 DNA sequence: TGCGCCAGCAGCCAAGAGACAGGCTATAATTCACCCCTCCACTTT.